The 32 T cell receptor beta chains presented below share a single source sample, sequenced in a study of vaccination effects on CD4 cells after COVID-19. These receptors lack a known antigen. Antigen-specific CD4+ T cells were expanded with viral peptide pools in the ViraFEST assay before sequencing. Following a roughly 10-day culture, CD4+ T cells were purified. Each participant received a vaccine that was either BNT162b2 or mRNA-1273, given as two doses. Produced via immunoSEQ multiplex PCR; TCRdb's table is partial and in-frame only. The repertoire has approximately 70,000 clones, 76% of them found once; the top ten carry 0.8% to 1%. The sample here was CD4+ T cells from PBMCs cultured with HCoV-OC43 spike peptides, taken after COVID-19 vaccination. Subset noted: HCoV-OC43 spike overlapping peptide pool stimulation. These receptors all come from a human donor who received a COVID-19 vaccine.

The genes are TRBV30 and TRBJ1-2; D is possibly TRBD1 (5 bases). CDR1 and CDR2 from the germline V gene are GTSNPN and SVGIG (reference sequence). V was cut by 7 bases and J by 8 bases, with 20 bases left in between. This CDR3 contains 13 residues. This chain's CDR3 is CASTGTVISGYTF. CDR3 bases: TGTGCCTCCACCGGGACTGTCATTAGCGGCTACACCTTC.

This clone occurred a few times. This sequence joins TRBV6-1 and TRBJ2-2; 9 nucleotides align to TRBD2. The ends lost 4 bases at V and 5 bases at J; junction bases unmatched: 8. This CDR3 is built from 16 residues. Germline assignment: CDR1 MNHNS and CDR2 SASEGT. CDR3 protein: CASSGYSGGGTGELFF. The CDR3 region has the DNA TGTGCCAGCAGTGGTTATAGCGGGGGCGGAACCGGGGAGCTGTTTTTT.

This chain connects TRBV7-8 to TRBJ1-1, with D hard to call. V was pared by 5 bases and J by 2 bases, with 15 bases between. Germline CDR1 reads SGHVS; CDR2 reads FQNEAQ. This CDR3 spans 15 amino acids. The CDR3 DNA sequence: TGTGCCAGCAGCACCCGCCTTACAACCAACACTGAAGCTTTCTTT. This encodes CASSTRLTTNTEAFF.

The genes are TRBV6-5 and TRBJ2-3; 14 nucleotides line up with TRBD2. The ends lost 6 bases at V and 4 bases at J; junction bases unmatched: 3. The CDR3 consists of 15 residues. Germline loops: CDR1 MNHEY, CDR2 SVGAGI. DNA for the CDR3: TGTGCCAGCAGCATGGGACTAGCGGGGGCAGATACGCAGTATTTT. Translation: CASSMGLAGADTQYF.

This clone was found a few times. The V and J genes are TRBV29-1 and TRBJ1-4; 7 bases are a match to TRBD1. CDR3 size: 12 residues. Germline lookup yields CDR1 SQVTM and CDR2 ANQGSEA. V gave up 7 bases and J gave up 8 bases; unmatched junction bases: 7. This CDR3 reads CSGGRGGEKLFF. CDR3 nucleotide sequence: TGCAGCGGAGGCAGGGGGGGAGAAAAACTGTTTTTT.

Comments on this clone: An end of the junction does not agree with germline; a read error may underlie this. This sequence joins TRBV18 and TRBJ1-2, with a weak D call TRBD1 (6 bases). The CDR3 covers 13 residues. Germline lookup yields CDR1 KGHSH and CDR2 LQKENI. The CDR3 sequence is CASSPQGMEGYTF. The CDR3 coding sequence is TGTGCCAGCTCTCCACAGGGTATGGAGGGCTACACCTTC.

The genes are TRBV10-2 and TRBJ2-2, with D unclear. V dropped 6 bases and J dropped 0 bases, with 11 bases sitting between them. CDR3 size: 15 residues. In germline, CDR1 is WSHSY, CDR2 SAAADI. CDR3 sequence (DNA): TGCGCCAGCAGGGAACAGATCACGAACACCGGGGAGCTGTTTTTT. It yields the protein CASREQITNTGELFF.

The CDR3 bases are TGTGCCAGCAGACTGGACAGATACTCTGGAAACACCATATATTTT. It codes for CASRLDRYSGNTIYF. The chain is built from TRBV6-5 and TRBJ1-3, with a weak D call TRBD1 (6 bases). CDR1 is MNHEY and CDR2 is SVGAGI in the germline V gene. The germline V and J ends were trimmed by 6 bases and 0 bases, with 12 bases remaining between them. The CDR3 covers 15 residues.

V gene TRBV2 combines with J gene TRBJ2-2; TRBD1 matches 10 bases. V shed 4 bases, J shed 4 bases, and the junction held 3 bases outside the gene matches. Germline V gives CDR1 SNHLY, CDR2 FYNNEI. The CDR3 runs 15 residues. The DNA of the CDR3 is TGTGCCAGCAGTGGACAGGGGGCGCCCACCGGGGAGCTGTTTTTT. This encodes CASSGQGAPTGELFF.

This clone was observed a single time. The chain carries TRBV9 and TRBJ1-5; D might be TRBD1 (6 bases). The CDR3 covers 14 residues. CDR1 is SGDLS and CDR2 is YYNGEE in the germline V gene. Deletions cut 2 bases from V and 3 bases from J, with 9 bases between. Here the CDR3 DNA reads TGTGCCAGCAGCGTGTCAGGGGACAATCAGCCCCAGCATTTT. As protein: CASSVSGDNQPQHF.

The chain combines TRBV9 with TRBJ1-6; TRBD1 matches at 8 bases. CDR1 and CDR2 (germline): SGDLS, YYNGEE. The V and J ends lost 0 bases and 10 bases, in that order; junction bases with no gene match: 3. The CDR3 has 14 amino acids. The DNA of the CDR3 is TGTGCCAGCAGCGTAGGGACAGGGAACTCACCCCTCCACTTT. Amino acid sequence: CASSVGTGNSPLHF.

The chain uses TRBV24-1 and TRBJ2-6; D unresolved. V lost 4 bases and J 1 base, leaving 7 bases between the germline ends. CDR1 KGHDR and CDR2 SFDVKD come from the germline V gene. The CDR3 is made up of 15 amino acids. The CDR3 DNA reads TGTGCCACCAGTGACCGCAAATCTGGGGCCAACGTCCTGACTTTC. This sequence encodes CATSDRKSGANVLTF.

The V and J genes are TRBV2 and TRBJ2-2; D remains unclear. The germline gives CDR1 SNHLY, CDR2 FYNNEI. Trimming left V 3 bases short and J 2 bases short, with 1 base between. The CDR3 has 12 amino acids. CDR3 sequence: CASSDNTGELFF. In nucleotides, the CDR3 is TGTGCCAGCAGTGATAACACCGGGGAGCTGTTTTTT.

This clone showed up just a few times. This chain uses TRBV4-3 with TRBJ1-5; 9 bases agree with TRBD1. V lost 3 bases, J lost 7 bases, and 10 bases stayed unmatched. The CDR3 is made up of 16 amino acids. From germline, CDR1 is LGHNA and CDR2 YSLEER. The CDR3 sequence is CASSQALGQGFQPQHF. The CDR3 coding sequence is TGCGCCAGCAGCCAGGCCTTGGGACAGGGCTTCCAGCCCCAGCATTTT.

The V call is TRBV15, the J call TRBJ2-4; 7 bases are a match to TRBD2. J was trimmed by 3 bases and V by 2 bases; bases with no gene match: 4. This CDR3 is 15 amino acids long. CDR1 and CDR2 from the germline V gene are LNHNV and YYDKDF (reference sequence). CDR3 sequence: CATSRRGGDKNIQYF. CDR3 DNA: TGTGCCACCAGCAGACGCGGGGGAGACAAAAACATTCAGTACTTC. Using reference TRBV15 and TRBJ2-4 for the parts outside the CDR3, the full variable domain is DAMVIQNPRYQVTQFGKPVTLSCSQTLNHNVMYWYQQKSSQAPKLLFHYYDKDFNNEADTPDNFQSRRPNTSFCFLDIRSPGLGDTAMYLCATSRRGGDKNIQYFGAGTRLSVL.

This sequence joins TRBV28 and TRBJ2-3; 11 bases line up with TRBD2. CDR1 is MDHEN, CDR2 SYDVKM, per germline. V lost 4 bases, J lost 3 bases, and 6 bases stayed unmatched. CDR3 length equals 16 residues. CDR3 region: CASSSETSGVTDTQYF. The CDR3 DNA reads TGTGCCAGCAGTTCGGAGACTAGCGGGGTAACAGATACGCAGTATTTT.

The chain recombines TRBV19 with TRBJ2-5, with TRBD2 matching 7 bases. V was clipped by 11 bases and J by 2 bases; unmatched bases: 5. The germline V gene has CDR1 LNHDA and CDR2 SQIVND (reference sequence). CDR3 length equals 12 residues. The CDR3 spells CACGGNQETQYF. The CDR3 DNA sequence: TGTGCCTGCGGGGGTAATCAAGAGACCCAGTACTTC.

The chain couples TRBV6-5 to TRBJ2-6; D unresolved. The CDR3 extends over 15 amino acids. CDR1 is MNHEY, CDR2 SVGAGI, per germline. With 0 bases removed from V and 5 bases from J, the gap between germline ends came to 8 bases. CDR3 protein: CASSYSSGWANVLTF. DNA for the CDR3: TGTGCCAGCAGTTACTCGAGTGGCTGGGCCAACGTCCTGACTTTC.

The chain combines TRBV5-1 with TRBJ2-2; D remains ambiguous. The CDR3 runs to 14 residues. In germline, CDR1 is SGHRS, CDR2 YFSETQ. Trimming took 0 bases from V and 6 from J, leaving 9 bases between them. The CDR3 DNA is TGCGCCAGCAGCTTGGTAGCCGGGCCCGGGGAGCTGTTTTTT. It codes for CASSLVAGPGELFF.

With regard to this clone: Its ends do not fully match the called genes, so a read error is possible. The chain joins TRBV6-2 or TRBV6-3 to TRBJ2-5; 10 nucleotides align to TRBD1. CDR1 MNHEY and CDR2 SVGEGT come from the germline V gene. This CDR3 has 12 residues. CDR3 amino acids: CASSYIGDRGNF. The CDR3 region has the DNA TGTGCCAGCAGTTACATCGGGGACAGGGGAAACTTC.

The gene calls are TRBV5-1 and TRBJ2-2, with unresolved D. With 0 bases removed from V and 1 base from J, the gap between germline ends came to 4 bases. Germline CDR1 is SGHRS and CDR2 is YFSETQ. The CDR3 sequence is 14 residues long. CDR3 coding DNA: TGCGCCAGCAGCTTGGTTGGGAACACCGGGGAGCTGTTTTTT. Amino acid sequence: CASSLVGNTGELFF.

The V and J genes are TRBV2 and TRBJ1-4; no clear D gene. This CDR3 is 15 amino acids long. V dropped 2 bases and J dropped 3 bases, with 10 bases sitting between them. Germline V gene lookup returns CDR1 SNHLY and CDR2 FYNNEI. The CDR3 sequence is CASSELMSANEKLFF. CDR3 nucleotides: TGTGCCAGCAGTGAACTCATGTCAGCTAATGAAAAACTGTTTTTT.

The chain employs TRBV30 and TRBJ1-1, with 10 bases that match TRBD1. The J segment lost 0 bases and the V segment lost 5 bases, leaving 6 bases of the junction unmatched. Germline V CDR1 and CDR2: GTSNPN, SVGIG (reference sequence). The length of the CDR3 is 15 residues. For the CDR3, the DNA is TGTGCCTGGGACAGGGGGCTTGACGTGAACACTGAAGCTTTCTTT. Translating gives CAWDRGLDVNTEAFF.

The V gene is TRBV6-1, the J gene TRBJ1-6; possibly TRBD1 for D (5 bases). The V gene's germline CDR1 is MNHNS and CDR2 SASEGT. This CDR3 has 16 amino acids. Trimming pared 3 bases from V and 2 bases from J, leaving 11 bases between. The CDR3 loop reads CASSERGDAYNSPLHF. CDR3 coding DNA: TGTGCCAGCAGTGAGAGAGGGGATGCCTATAATTCACCCCTCCACTTT.

This chain connects TRBV18 to TRBJ2-5; D remains ambiguous. Germline CDR1 reads KGHSH; CDR2 reads LQKENI. The V gene lost 6 bases and the J gene lost 1 base, with 15 bases spanning the gap. This CDR3 spans 15 amino acids. The CDR3, as DNA: TGTGCCAGCTCCTCGAGACCGCCATTCCAAGAGACCCAGTACTTC. Translating gives CASSSRPPFQETQYF.

V gene TRBV7-8 combines with J gene TRBJ1-6, with 10 bases fitting TRBD1. Germline V gene data show CDR1 as SGHVS and CDR2 as FQNEAQ. The CDR3 totals 15 residues. With V trimmed by 5 bases and J by 7 bases, 5 bases remained unmatched. The CDR3 DNA reads TGTGCCAGCAGCACCTCGGGACAGGGGAATTCACCCCTCCACTTT. As protein: CASSTSGQGNSPLHF.

The CDR3 is CASSLEVNQPQHF. For the CDR3, the DNA is TGTGCCAGCAGCTTAGAAGTCAATCAGCCCCAGCATTTT. The V and J genes are TRBV7-9 and TRBJ1-5; D not resolved. V was pared by 1 base and J by 3 bases, with 4 bases between. The CDR3 has 13 amino acids. Looked up from germline, CDR1 is SEHNR and CDR2 is FQNEAQ (reference sequence).

A single count supports this clone. This sequence joins TRBV7-3 and TRBJ2-3; 8 bases map to TRBD2. Trimming removed 4 bases from V and 1 base from J; junction bases left unmatched: 4. The germline V gene encodes CDR1 SGHTA and CDR2 FQGTGA. This CDR3 spans 15 amino acids. CDR3 amino acids: CASSSGGGRTDTQYF. The CDR3 DNA reads as TGTGCCAGCAGCTCGGGGGGGGGCCGCACAGATACGCAGTATTTT.

This sequence joins TRBV28 and TRBJ2-1; the match to TRBD2 covers 11 bases. Germline V gene sequence: CDR1 MDHEN, CDR2 SYDVKM. J was trimmed by 4 bases and V by 6 bases; bases with no gene match: 8. The CDR3 covers 16 residues. CDR3 in DNA: TGTGCCAGCAGGATGCCCGGGACTAGCGGTTACAATGAGCAGTTCTTC. Translation: CASRMPGTSGYNEQFF. Variable domain in full (rest from reference TRBV28 and TRBJ2-1): DVKVTQSSRYLVKRTGEKVFLECVQDMDHENMFWYRQDPGLGLRLIYFSYDVKMKEKGDIPEGYSVSREKKERFSLILESASTNQTSMYLCASRMPGTSGYNEQFFGPGTRLTVL.

CDR3 amino acids: CASSLNPRGLGTDTQYF. For the CDR3, the DNA is TGTGCCAGCAGCTTAAACCCCAGGGGGCTCGGCACAGATACGCAGTATTTT. The chain has TRBV7-3 and TRBJ2-3; TRBD1 matches 8 bases. The junction had 7 bases not matched to a gene; V was cut back by 1 base and J by 1 base. The germline gives CDR1 SGHTA, CDR2 FQGTGA. This CDR3 has 17 residues.

The chain recombines TRBV7-9 with TRBJ2-7; D may match TRBD1 or TRBD2 (7 bases each). Germline-derived CDR1 and CDR2 are SEHNR and FQNEAQ (reference sequence). The CDR3 loop spans 15 amino acids. V lost 5 bases to trimming and J lost 4 bases, with 18 bases between them. The CDR3 DNA is TGTGCCAGCAGCCCAGGGGGGGGACCCACTTACGAGCAGTACGTC. It is translated as CASSPGGGPTYEQYV.

The chain is built from TRBV19 and TRBJ2-2; D unclear. Germline CDR1 LNHDA, CDR2 SQIVND (reference sequence). With 3 bases removed from V and 5 bases from J, the gap between germline ends came to 10 bases. This CDR3 is 14 amino acids long. The CDR3 protein is CASSITVGTGELFF. CDR3 DNA: TGTGCCAGTAGTATTACGGTCGGGACCGGGGAGCTGTTTTTT.